The 22 T cell receptor beta chains listed next were all sequenced from one sample in a study of human T cells and chemical hapten exposure (dated by TCRdb to about 2021). The time point label corresponds to: patch test 1, 2 weeks after DPC sensitization. Per the publication, the treatment or condition label means: therapeutic diphenylcyclopropenone sensitization with weekly scalp DPC. The library was produced with RACE. Sequencing instrument: NextSeq 500. TCRdb cleaned the public reads at Q25 with fastp, built clones with MiXCR and kept in-frame beta chains. Rows with a matching CDR3 protein are joined into one entry that keeps the most common DNA and genes. This sample has 370,000 or so distinct CDR3 sequences in its table, and more than 4.5% of those were observed once. The leading ten clones occupy approximately 2.1% of the sample. Source: whole blood, taken in connection with sensitization to the hapten diphenylcyclopropenone (DPC). The receptors originated from a woman aged 50 to 60 with alopecia areata. Some clones in this sample may be carry-over from other donors' samples.

This clonotype was seen a few times. V is TRBV3-1 and J is TRBJ2-5; the D gene could be TRBD1 or TRBD2 (5 bases each). Germline V gene sequence: CDR1 LGHDT, CDR2 YNNKEL (reference sequence). The CDR3 length is 15 residues. With 4 bases removed from V and 5 bases from J, the gap between germline ends came to 17 bases. As DNA, the CDR3 is TGTGCCAGCAGCCCCTGGCACGGGGCTGGGGAGACCCAGTACTTC. Translating it yields CASSPWHGAGETQYF.

This clonotype was detected many times. This chain uses TRBV29-1 with TRBJ2-3, with D uncertain. The V end was cut by 6 bases, the J end by 2 bases, with 9 bases between. The CDR3 sequence is 12 residues long. Per the germline V gene, CDR1 is SQVTM and CDR2 is ANQGSEA. The CDR3 loop is CSVRPVTDTQYF. DNA of the CDR3: TGCAGCGTCCGCCCGGTCACAGATACGCAGTATTTT.

This clonotype was counted at least ten times. The chain employs TRBV5-1 and TRBJ1-1; 12 nucleotides align to TRBD1. V lost 4 bases to trimming and J lost 7 bases; unmatched junction nucleotides: 8. Germline lookup yields CDR1 SGHRS and CDR2 YFSETQ. The CDR3 is 15 residues long. CDR3 sequence reads: CASSGKGQGAGEAFF. The CDR3 DNA sequence: TGCGCCAGCAGCGGGAAGGGACAGGGGGCGGGTGAAGCTTTCTTT.

This clonotype has ten or more counts. The rearrangement uses TRBV18 and TRBJ2-3; perhaps TRBD1 as D (5 bases). CDR3 length equals 13 residues. The germline V and J ends were trimmed by 5 bases and 4 bases, with 10 bases remaining between them. CDR1 is KGHSH, CDR2 LQKENI, per germline. CDR3: CASSSGFADTQYF. The CDR3 DNA reads TGTGCCAGCTCATCAGGGTTTGCAGATACGCAGTATTTT.

A few counts support this clonotype. The J gene is TRBJ2-4, the V gene TRBV10-3; D might be TRBD1 or TRBD2, each matching 5 bases. Germline V CDR1 and CDR2: ENHRY, SYGVKD. The CDR3 extends over 13 amino acids. V lost 6 bases and J 2 bases, leaving 8 bases between the germline ends. As DNA, the CDR3 is TGTGCCATCAGCAGGGACCCCAAAAACATTCAGTACTTC. This translates into CAISRDPKNIQYF.

The V gene is TRBV7-2, the J gene TRBJ2-1, with 7 bases aligning to TRBD2. The CDR3 covers 16 residues. Germline assignment: CDR1 SGHTA and CDR2 FQGNSA. The ends lost 1 base at V and 12 bases at J; junction bases unmatched: 15. CDR3 sequence: CASSLEGASGQAGQFF. The CDR3, as DNA: TGTGCCAGCAGCTTAGAAGGGGCTAGCGGCCAAGCTGGGCAGTTCTTC.

This clonotype has more than one count but fewer than ten. This chain connects TRBV20-1 to TRBJ2-3, with 7 bases identical to TRBD2. The CDR3 is 17 amino acids. Germline CDR1 DFQATT, CDR2 SNEGSKA (reference sequence). Losses at the gene ends were 5 bases for V and 2 bases for J; bases not matched to a gene: 16. CDR3 in DNA: TGCAGTGCTCCTAGCGGACCCAGTCGAGGGCCCACAGATACGCAGTATTTT. This gives the protein CSAPSGPSRGPTDTQYF.

This clonotype appeared many times. The chain carries TRBV20-1 and TRBJ1-1; D is unclear. The CDR3 is made up of 14 amino acids. Germline assignment: CDR1 DFQATT and CDR2 SNEGSKA (reference sequence). Between the trimmed V and J ends, which lost 3 bases and 0 bases, there was a span of 11 bases. The CDR3 reads CSASRGLLNTEAFF. CDR3 bases: TGCAGTGCTAGCCGCGGACTCTTGAACACTGAAGCTTTCTTT.

In its sample, this clonotype was seen many times. This chain connects TRBV7-2 to TRBJ2-1, with 12 bases identical to TRBD2. Trimming removed 6 bases from V and 4 bases from J; junction bases left unmatched: 4. CDR3 length: 15 residues. CDR1 and CDR2 (germline): SGHTA, FQGNSA. As DNA, the CDR3 is TGTGCCAGCAGGCTGGGGACTAGCGGGTACAATGAGCAGTTCTTC. The encoded protein is CASRLGTSGYNEQFF.

The V gene is TRBV15, the J gene TRBJ1-2, with 8 bases aligning to TRBD1. Germline CDR1 is LNHNV and CDR2 is YYDKDF (reference sequence). The CDR3 loop spans 15 amino acids. Trimming took 3 bases from V and 8 from J; bases not matched to a gene: 11. CDR3 nucleotide sequence: TGTGCCACCAGCAGCTCGGTACAGGGGGTTGAGGGCTACACCTTC. It is translated as CATSSSVQGVEGYTF.

The chain links TRBV3-1 to TRBJ1-5; D remains ambiguous. Germline lookup yields CDR1 LGHDT and CDR2 YNNKEL (reference sequence). The CDR3 spans 13 residues. The V gene lost 0 bases and the J gene lost 7 bases, with 7 bases spanning the gap. The CDR3 loop is CASSQDPNQPQHF. Written as DNA, the CDR3 is TGTGCCAGCAGCCAAGACCCAAACCAGCCCCAGCATTTT.

This clonotype came up a few times. The chain combines TRBV9 with TRBJ2-3; 9 bases are a match to TRBD2. Germline values: CDR1 SGDLS, CDR2 YYNGEE. This CDR3 has 15 residues. J lost 3 bases, V lost 2 bases, and 4 bases had no gene match. The CDR3 here is CASSVSGRWTDTQYF. The CDR3 DNA reads TGTGCCAGCAGCGTTAGCGGGAGATGGACAGATACGCAGTATTTT. Looking up the rest from reference TRBV9 and TRBJ2-3 gives the full variable domain: DSGVTQTPKHLITATGQRVTLRCSPRSGDLSVYWYQQSLDQGLQFLIQYYNGEERAKGNILERFSAQQFPDLHSELNLSSLELGDSALYFCASSVSGRWTDTQYFGPGTRLTVL.

This clonotype was counted ten times or more. CDR3 sequence (DNA): TGTGCCAGCAGTTCCGGACAAATCCGAGAGACCCAGTACTTC. Translation: CASSSGQIRETQYF. The rearrangement uses TRBV28 and TRBJ2-5; D is possibly TRBD1 (5 bases). CDR3 size: 14 residues. Germline V CDR1 and CDR2: MDHEN, SYDVKM. The ends were cut back, 4 bases at V and 4 bases at J, with 13 bases in the middle. The full variable domain, completed using reference TRBV28 and TRBJ2-5, is DVKVTQSSRYLVKRTGEKVFLECVQDMDHENMFWYRQDPGLGLRLIYFSYDVKMKEKGDIPEGYSVSREKKERFSLILESASTNQTSMYLCASSSGQIRETQYFGPGTRLLVL.

The genes are TRBV10-3 and TRBJ2-1; 10 bases are shared with TRBD2. Trimming took 0 bases from V and 1 from J; bases not matched to a gene: 3. The V gene's germline CDR1 is ENHRY and CDR2 SYGVKD. The CDR3 is made up of 17 amino acids. The CDR3 is CAISESGSGGSYNEQFF. The DNA for the CDR3 is TGTGCCATCAGTGAGTCGGGTAGCGGGGGGTCCTACAATGAGCAGTTCTTC.

This clonotype was observed many times. For the CDR3, the DNA is TGTGCCACCGGACAGGGAACGGGAGAAAAACTGTTTTTT. Amino acids: CATGQGTGEKLFF. V is TRBV7-2 and J is TRBJ1-4; 8 positions match TRBD1. With 10 bases clipped from V and 8 bases from J, the junction kept 9 bases outside the gene matches. The CDR3 is 13 amino acids. In germline, CDR1 is SGHTA, CDR2 FQGNSA.

This clonotype was seen many times. The chain's CDR3 is CASSWDRGYSPLHF. CDR3 coding DNA: TGTGCCAGCAGTTGGGACAGGGGTTATTCACCCCTCCACTTT. V is TRBV12-3 or TRBV12-4 and J is TRBJ1-6; TRBD1 matches at 10 bases. V trimming: 4 bases; J trimming: 8 bases; junction bases outside the gene matches: 2. The CDR3 is 14 amino acids.

This clonotype was found a few times. The rearrangement joins TRBV29-1 to TRBJ1-1; TRBD1 is a possible D gene (5 bases). From germline, CDR1 is SQVTM and CDR2 ANQGSEA. CDR3 size: 13 residues. Trimming took 3 bases from V and 4 from J, leaving 12 bases between them. The chain's CDR3 is CSVERVGGTEAFF. CDR3 nucleotide sequence: TGCAGCGTTGAGAGGGTTGGGGGCACTGAAGCTTTCTTT.

This clonotype came up once. One base away lies a much larger clone, so this may be a sequencing read error. This rearrangement joins TRBV7-6 to TRBJ2-7; 8 bases fit TRBD1. V lost 5 bases to trimming and J lost 2 bases; unmatched junction nucleotides: 5. CDR3 length: 14 amino acids. Germline CDR1 is SGHVS and CDR2 is FNYEAQ. The CDR3 region is CASSHRDRTYEQYF. The CDR3 DNA sequence: TGTGCCAGCAGCCACCGGGACAGGACCTACGAGCAGTACTTC.

This clonotype has ten or more counts. The chain joins TRBV5-1 to TRBJ2-5; 10 bases agree with TRBD2. V trimming: 4 bases; J trimming: 0 bases; junction bases outside the gene matches: 6. Germline lookup yields CDR1 SGHRS and CDR2 YFSETQ. The CDR3 totals 16 residues. As DNA, the CDR3 is TGCGCCAGCAGCGCTGCAGCGGGAGGGTACCAAGAGACCCAGTACTTC. Translating gives CASSAAAGGYQETQYF.

There are a few counts of this clonotype. V and J are TRBV28 and TRBJ2-7; D unclear. Germline V lookup: CDR1 MDHEN, CDR2 SYDVKM. The CDR3 extends over 12 amino acids. The V end lost 6 bases, the J end lost 0 bases, and 6 bases lay between the germline ends. The CDR3 region is CASSPYSYEQYF. CDR3 nucleotides: TGTGCCAGCAGCCCGTACTCCTACGAGCAGTACTTC.

V is TRBV7-2 and J is TRBJ2-3; 12 bases map to TRBD2. Germline lookup yields CDR1 SGHTA and CDR2 FQGNSA. Losses at the gene ends were 5 bases for V and 0 bases for J; bases not matched to a gene: 9. The CDR3 is 18 residues long. The CDR3 bases are TGTGCCAGCAGCCCCCTAGCGGGAGGGCCTGTGAGCACAGATACGCAGTATTTT. Amino acids: CASSPLAGGPVSTDTQYF. Variable domain in full (rest from reference TRBV7-2 and TRBJ2-3): GAGVSQSPSNKVTEKGKDVELRCDPISGHTALYWYRQSLGQGLEFLIYFQGNSAPDKSGLPSDRFSAERTGGSVSTLTIQRTQQEDSAVYLCASSPLAGGPVSTDTQYFGPGTRLTVL.

This clonotype showed up just a few times. The V call is TRBV6-5, the J call TRBJ2-1; perhaps TRBD1 as D (6 bases). The V and J ends lost 6 bases and 4 bases respectively, with 19 bases between them. Germline CDR1 reads MNHEY; CDR2 reads SVGAGI. CDR3 length: 16 amino acids. In DNA form, the CDR3 reads TGTGCCAGCAGCTCCGTCCAGGGACAACCTTACAATGAGCAGTTCTTC. It yields the protein CASSSVQGQPYNEQFF.